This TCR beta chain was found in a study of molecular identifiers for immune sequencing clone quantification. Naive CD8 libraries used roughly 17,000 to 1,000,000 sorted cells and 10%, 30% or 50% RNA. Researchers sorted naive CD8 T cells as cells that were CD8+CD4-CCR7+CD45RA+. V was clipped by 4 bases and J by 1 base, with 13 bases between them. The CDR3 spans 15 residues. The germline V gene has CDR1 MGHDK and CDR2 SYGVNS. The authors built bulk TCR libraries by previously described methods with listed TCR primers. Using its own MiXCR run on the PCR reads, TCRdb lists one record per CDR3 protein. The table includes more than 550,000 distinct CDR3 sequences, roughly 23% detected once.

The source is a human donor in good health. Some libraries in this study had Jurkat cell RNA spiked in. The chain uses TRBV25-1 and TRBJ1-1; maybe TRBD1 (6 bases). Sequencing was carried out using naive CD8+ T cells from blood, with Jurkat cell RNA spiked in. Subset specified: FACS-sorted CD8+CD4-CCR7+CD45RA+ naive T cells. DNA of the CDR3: TGTGCCAGCAGTGCGCGGCCAGGGGCGAACACTGAAGCTTTCTTT. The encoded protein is CASSARPGANTEAFF. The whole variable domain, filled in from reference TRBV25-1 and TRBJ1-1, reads EADIYQTPRYLVIGTGKKITLECSQTMGHDKMYWYQQDPGMELHLIHYSYGVNSTEKGDLSSESTVSRIRTEHFPLTLESARPSHTSQYLCASSARPGANTEAFFGQGTRLTVV.